This TCR beta chain was documented in a study of cytomegalovirus exposure and HLA in healthy donors. V shed 6 bases and J shed 4 bases, with 10 bases lying between them. Germline V CDR1 and CDR2: MDHEN, SYDVKM. This CDR3 region has 13 residues. The PCR employed 60 Vbeta primers together with 13 Jbeta primers. Only in-frame clones appear in the TCRdb table, and some are missing; sequencing was by immunoSEQ multiplex PCR. The sample lists about 110,000 clones, about 76% seen once, with roughly 6.5% in the top ten. The sequencing sample was made of PBMCs. The clonotype originates from a woman between 45 and 60 years old in good health and CMV-seropositive. The V and J genes are TRBV28 and TRBJ1-5; D unclear. The CDR3 protein is CASRLDWNQPQHF. DNA for the CDR3: TGTGCCAGCAGGCTGGACTGGAATCAGCCCCAGCATTTT.